This TCR beta chain was profiled in a study of blood T cells in healthy people across ages. Trimming removed 0 bases from V and 3 bases from J; junction bases left unmatched: 1. This CDR3 is 14 amino acids long. Germline V CDR1 and CDR2: LNHNV, YYDKDF (reference sequence). Sample-barcoded 5' priming and a J-beta primer mix drove a second PCR of about 7 to 12 cycles. Each sample yielded at least 2.5 million CDR3-containing paired-end reads. TCRdb ran MiXCR on the 5' RACE reads and lists one entry per CDR3 protein. The repertoire consists of 550,000 to 800,000 distinct CDR3 sequences, with approximately 21% occurring once and the leading ten covering under 4%.

V gene TRBV15 combines with J gene TRBJ2-7, with TRBD2 matching over 8 bases. The sequence derives from a man aged 65 to 79 in good health. Sequencing was carried out using blood. The CDR3 is CATSRDSGDYEQYF. In DNA form, the CDR3 reads TGTGCCACCAGCAGAGATAGCGGGGACTACGAGCAGTACTTC. Complete variable domain (other parts from reference TRBV15 and TRBJ2-7): DAMVIQNPRYQVTQFGKPVTLSCSQTLNHNVMYWYQQKSSQAPKLLFHYYDKDFNNEADTPDNFQSRRPNTSFCFLDIRSPGLGDTAMYLCATSRDSGDYEQYFGPGTRLTVT.